The 19 T cell receptor beta chains below all came from one sample that was sequenced in a study of beta chain features in type 1 diabetes. Study results and caveats: Moderate but significant shortening of TCRB CDR3s was recorded in all four CD4+ subsets from Type 1 diabetes patients.

Antigen specificity for these receptors is unknown. The entirety of the isolated RNA underwent reverse transcription, so expressed TCRB transcripts were sequenced. Libraries were prepared by immunoSEQ multiplex PCR; TCRdb keeps only in-frame clonotypes and omits some of them. The profile shows some 63,000 clones, around 49% of them singletons. The sequencing sample was made of central memory CD4+ T cells from blood. These receptors came from a young man with type 1 diabetes.

This chain uses TRBV30 with TRBJ2-3, with 10 positions matching TRBD2. This CDR3 is built from 17 residues. CDR1 and CDR2 (germline): GTSNPN, SVGIG (reference sequence). The V and J ends lost 2 bases and 0 bases, in that order; junction bases with no gene match: 8. The CDR3, as DNA: TGTGCCTGGAGTCTAGCGGGAGTAAGGGACAGCACAGATACGCAGTATTTT. As protein: CAWSLAGVRDSTDTQYF. Complete variable domain (other parts from reference TRBV30 and TRBJ2-3): SQTIHQWPATLVQPVGSPLSLECTVEGTSNPNLYWYRQAAGRGLQLLFYSVGIGQISSEVPQNLSASRPQDRQFILSSKKLLLSDSGFYLCAWSLAGVRDSTDTQYFGPGTRLTVL.

The chain couples TRBV6-5 to TRBJ2-3; a possible D gene is TRBD1 (6 bases). Trimming removed 2 bases from V and 10 bases from J, with 7 bases in between. Germline lookup yields CDR1 MNHEY and CDR2 SVGAGI. This CDR3 has 11 amino acids. CDR3 DNA sequence: TGTGCCAGCAGTTACGAGGGGGCGCAGTATTTT. The encoded protein is CASSYEGAQYF.

This clone has more than one count but fewer than ten. The chain uses TRBV29-1 and TRBJ2-5; TRBD1 agrees at 8 bases. V gave up 6 bases and J gave up 3 bases; unmatched junction bases: 6. Germline assignment: CDR1 SQVTM and CDR2 ANQGSEA. The CDR3 is 13 residues long. This CDR3 reads CSVETDREETQYF. The CDR3 DNA is TGCAGCGTCGAAACGGACAGGGAAGAGACCCAGTACTTC. The variable domain in full, completed from reference TRBV29-1 and TRBJ2-5, reads SAVISQKPSRDICQRGTSLTIQCQVDSQVTMMFWYRQQPGQSLTLIATANQGSEATYESGFVIDKFPISRPNLTFSTLTVSNMSPEDSSIYLCSVETDREETQYFGPGTRLLVL.

V gene TRBV18 combines with J gene TRBJ2-6; perhaps TRBD1 as D (6 bases). The CDR3 is made up of 16 amino acids. Germline loops: CDR1 KGHSH, CDR2 LQKENI. V was trimmed by 1 base and J by 0 bases, leaving 7 bases between them. CDR3 amino acids: CASSPLQGSGANVLTF. The CDR3 DNA follows: TGTGCCAGCTCACCACTACAGGGCTCTGGGGCCAACGTCCTGACTTTC. Drawing the rest from reference TRBV18 and TRBJ2-6, the complete variable domain is NAGVMQNPRHLVRRRGQEARLRCSPMKGHSHVYWYRQLPEEGLKFMVYLQKENIIDESGMPKERFSAEFPKEGPSILRIQQVVRGDSAAYFCASSPLQGSGANVLTFGAGSRLTVL.

J is TRBJ1-2 and V is TRBV5-6; no definite D call. The CDR3 is 14 amino acids. The V end lost 0 bases, the J end lost 5 bases, and 11 bases lay between the germline ends. Germline values: CDR1 SGHDT, CDR2 YYEEEE. DNA for the CDR3: TGTGCCAGCAGCTTGGCTAAGAGAGGGTATGGCTACACCTTC. Translating gives CASSLAKRGYGYTF.

This clone was recorded a few times. V is TRBV7-2 and J is TRBJ2-3; D not certain. Trimming cost V 3 bases and J 0 bases, with 10 bases left between them. The CDR3 sequence is 15 residues long. From germline, CDR1 is SGHTA and CDR2 FQGNSA. The CDR3 nucleotides read TGTGCCAGCAGCTTCGGGTCTCCTAGCACAGATACGCAGTATTTT. It yields the protein CASSFGSPSTDTQYF.

This clone was seen only a few times. The CDR3 spells CASSQGGLAGVNIQYF. The CDR3 bases are TGTGCCAGCAGCCAAGGAGGGCTAGCGGGGGTTAACATTCAGTACTTC. The chain employs TRBV2 and TRBJ2-4, with 10 bases aligning to TRBD2. This CDR3 is built from 16 residues. CDR1 is SNHLY and CDR2 is FYNNEI in the germline V gene. The J segment lost 7 bases and the V segment lost 6 bases, leaving 12 bases of the junction unmatched. Combining the CDR3 with reference TRBV2 and TRBJ2-4 gives the whole variable domain EPEVTQTPSHQVTQMGQEVILRCVPISNHLYFYWYRQILGQKVEFLVSFYNNEISEKSEIFDDQFSVERPDGSNFTLKIRSTKLEDSAMYFCASSQGGLAGVNIQYFGAGTRLSVL.

A few counts support this clone. In DNA form, the CDR3 reads TGTGCCAGCAGCGACCCAGGCAGGACCCAGTACTTC. Its protein product is CASSDPGRTQYF. The genes are TRBV6-1 and TRBJ2-5; no clear D. The V end was cut by 6 bases, the J end by 7 bases, with 12 bases between. This CDR3 contains 12 residues. Looked up from germline, CDR1 is MNHNS and CDR2 is SASEGT.

This clone showed up many times. The V gene is TRBV10-3, the J gene TRBJ1-1; 7 nucleotides align to TRBD1. This CDR3 is 14 amino acids long. CDR1 and CDR2 from the germline V gene are ENHRY and SYGVKD. With 5 bases clipped from V and 3 bases from J, the junction kept 6 bases outside the gene matches. This chain's CDR3 is CAISTTGSDTEAFF. The CDR3 DNA reads TGTGCCATCAGTACGACAGGGTCCGACACTGAAGCTTTCTTT.

V usage is TRBV7-6 and J usage is TRBJ2-5; D is perhaps TRBD1 (6 bases). Germline V gene sequence: CDR1 SGHVS, CDR2 FNYEAQ. V lost 5 bases and J lost 5, with 18 bases in between. This CDR3 has 15 amino acids. CDR3: CASSRGGTRSETQYF. The DNA of the CDR3 is TGTGCCAGCAGCCGAGGTGGGACACGGTCGGAGACCCAGTACTTC. Full variable domain (rest looked up from reference TRBV7-6 and TRBJ2-5): GAGVSQSPRYKVTKRGQDVALRCDPISGHVSLYWYRQALGQGPEFLTYFNYEAQQDKSGLPNDRFSAERPEGSISTLTIQRTEQRDSAMYRCASSRGGTRSETQYFGPGTRLLVL.

The chain recombines TRBV7-8 with TRBJ2-3; TRBD2 aligns across 8 bases. CDR1 and CDR2 from the germline V gene are SGHVS and FQNEAQ. The CDR3 runs to 15 residues. V lost 1 base and J lost 5; bases outside the gene matches: 5. The CDR3 sequence: CASSLEGTRGDTQYF. The CDR3 region has the DNA TGTGCCAGCAGCTTAGAAGGGACTAGGGGAGATACGCAGTATTTT.

There are a few counts of this clone. The chain combines TRBV19 with TRBJ2-7, with TRBD2 identical over 8 bases. Trimming cost V 3 bases and J 4 bases; bases outside gene matches: 2. The CDR3 length is 13 residues. Looked up from germline, CDR1 is LNHDA and CDR2 is SQIVND (reference sequence). CDR3 protein: CASSISGSYEQYF. CDR3 DNA sequence: TGTGCCAGTAGTATCAGCGGGAGTTACGAGCAGTACTTC.

The CDR3 region has the DNA TGTGCCATCAGTGCGGACAGGGGTGGATATGGCTACACCTTC. This encodes CAISADRGGYGYTF. This chain joins TRBV10-3 and TRBJ1-2, with 9 positions matching TRBD1. Losses at the gene ends were 4 bases for V and 5 bases for J; bases not matched to a gene: 5. Per germline, CDR1 ENHRY and CDR2 SYGVKD. This CDR3 has 14 residues.

The V call is TRBV5-1, the J call TRBJ1-2; the D is unclear. In germline, CDR1 is SGHRS, CDR2 YFSETQ. CDR3 length equals 13 residues. V lost 0 bases, J lost 3 bases, and 6 bases lay in between. CDR3 DNA sequence: TGCGCCAGCAGCTTGGCCTATGACTATGGCTACACCTTC. As protein: CASSLAYDYGYTF.

J is TRBJ1-5 and V is TRBV19, with 9 bases matching TRBD1. Looked up from germline, CDR1 is LNHDA and CDR2 is SQIVND (reference sequence). V shed 7 bases, J shed 6 bases, and the junction held 7 bases outside the gene matches. The CDR3 is 14 amino acids. This CDR3 reads CASTLTGGVQPQHF. CDR3 DNA: TGTGCCAGTACCCTAACAGGGGGCGTTCAGCCCCAGCATTTT.

This clone turned up a few times. V gene TRBV5-4 combines with J gene TRBJ1-3, with D possibly TRBD1 on 5 matching bases. The CDR3 contains 15 residues. Looked up from germline, CDR1 is SGHNT and CDR2 is YYREEE (reference sequence). V dropped 0 bases and J dropped 4 bases, with 11 bases sitting between them. The CDR3 region has the DNA TGTGCCAGCAGCTTGGAGGCAGGGAGGGGAAACACCATATATTTT. This encodes CASSLEAGRGNTIYF.

This clone was counted between two and nine times. This sequence joins TRBV19 and TRBJ1-5, with D perhaps TRBD1 (6 bases). Per the germline V gene, CDR1 is LNHDA and CDR2 is SQIVND (reference sequence). This CDR3 spans 15 amino acids. V lost 9 bases to trimming and J lost 3 bases, with 18 bases between them. In DNA, the CDR3 is TGTGCCAGCAGTGACAGGCGAGGGGCCAATCAGCCCCAGCATTTT. This encodes CASSDRRGANQPQHF.

In the case of this clone: The sample contains more than one DNA sequence encoding this CDR3. V gene TRBV7-7 combines with J gene TRBJ2-3, with D maybe TRBD1 (6 bases). The CDR3 runs 15 residues. Trimming stripped 6 bases from V and 1 base from J, with 14 bases between. Germline values: CDR1 SSHAT, CDR2 FNYEAQ (reference sequence). The CDR3 protein is CASSPRGGGTDTQYF. The CDR3 DNA follows: TGTGCCAGCAGTCCGCGAGGGGGAGGCACAGATACGCAGTATTTT.

The count of this clone is one. The chain has TRBV19 and TRBJ1-5, with D uncertain. V was clipped by 3 bases and J by 2 bases, with 8 bases between them. Germline loops: CDR1 LNHDA, CDR2 SQIVND (reference sequence). This CDR3 region has 14 residues. CDR3 bases: TGTGCCAGTAGTATGATAGAGGGCAATCAGCCCCAGCATTTT. Its translation is CASSMIEGNQPQHF.